The clone carrying this TCR beta chain was observed a single time. This CDR3 has 15 amino acids. Germline V gene lookup returns CDR1 SGHDN and CDR2 FVKESK. The ends lost 4 bases at V and 7 bases at J; junction bases unmatched: 4. The source of the sample is a study of control samples from healthy donors and cancer patients. Sequencing was performed with immunoSEQ multiplex PCR; in TCRdb, only in-frame clones are kept and a portion is missing. This table has 390,000 or so clones, 90% appearing once. The receptor comes from a middle-aged man with head and neck cancer. Sequencing input: PBMCs. The V and J genes are TRBV14 and TRBJ2-1; TRBD2 agrees at 13 bases. The CDR3, as DNA: TGTGCCAGCAGCCCGGGACTAGCGGGGTGGAATGAGCAGTTCTTC. Translation: CASSPGLAGWNEQFF.